This T cell receptor (beta chain) is from a study of T cell responses to AZD1222 COVID-19 vaccine. About this clone: Its antigen remains unknown.

TCRdb keeps only in-frame clones here, not all; method: immunoSEQ multiplex PCR. The data hold some 120,000 clones, with around 93% observed a single time. Whether given at about 4 or about 12 weeks, second doses were pooled. Study results and caveats: CD4 TCRs linked to vaccination spanned spike, dominating at 160-218 and 743-854. Mostly white British, mostly female donors; authors suggested clonal diversity may be underestimated. A reported finding is that nearly half of spike-specific TCRs target unmutated variant regions.

This CDR3 has 12 residues. Trimming took 7 bases from V and 7 from J; bases not matched to a gene: 4. Germline loops: CDR1 SQVTM, CDR2 ANQGSEA. The chain is built from TRBV29-1 and TRBJ2-2, with 9 bases identical to TRBD2. The specimen comprised peripheral blood, sampled 28 days after the second AZD1222 dose. The origin of this receptor is an adult who received the AZD1222 COVID-19 vaccine. CDR3 amino acids: CSAPLAGGELFF. For the CDR3, the DNA is TGCAGCGCCCCACTAGCGGGCGGGGAGCTGTTTTTT.